This T cell receptor beta chain was sequenced during a study of cytomegalovirus exposure and HLA in healthy donors. Background on the study: Inside one of the first data releases sat about 85 million unique TCRs taken from HLA-typed donors. Study-wide points: Earlier analysis found most TCR beta V segments productive about 90% or about 30% of the time.

Per the germline V gene, CDR1 is SEHNR and CDR2 is FQNEAQ (reference sequence). Trimming at V came to 1 base and at J to 5 bases, leaving 2 bases not matched to a gene. This CDR3 comprises 13 residues. This clone was seen a handful of times. Its antigen is unknown. The PCR used 60 Vbeta and 13 Jbeta primers. Method: immunoSEQ multiplex PCR; TCRdb's copy keeps in-frame clones and lacks some. Here the sample spans tens of thousands of clones, roughly 74% being singletons. What was sequenced was PBMCs. The sequence came from a woman aged 25 to 39 in good health and CMV-seropositive. The chain recombines TRBV7-9 with TRBJ2-7; TRBD1 matches at 7 bases. The CDR3 protein is CASSLGQGHEQYF. The CDR3 region has the DNA TGTGCCAGCAGCTTAGGACAGGGCCACGAGCAGTACTTC.